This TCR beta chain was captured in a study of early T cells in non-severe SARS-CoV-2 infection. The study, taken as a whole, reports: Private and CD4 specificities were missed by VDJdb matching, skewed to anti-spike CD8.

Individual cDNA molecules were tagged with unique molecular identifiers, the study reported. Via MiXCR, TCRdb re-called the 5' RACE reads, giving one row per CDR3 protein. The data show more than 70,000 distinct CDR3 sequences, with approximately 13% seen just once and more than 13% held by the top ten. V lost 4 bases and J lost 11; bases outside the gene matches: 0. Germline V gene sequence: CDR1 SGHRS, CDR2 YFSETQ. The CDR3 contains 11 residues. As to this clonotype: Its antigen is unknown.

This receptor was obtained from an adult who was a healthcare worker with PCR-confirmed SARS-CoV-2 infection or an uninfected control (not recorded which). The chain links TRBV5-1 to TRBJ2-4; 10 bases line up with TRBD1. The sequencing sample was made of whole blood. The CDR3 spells CASSGTGVQYF. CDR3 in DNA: TGCGCCAGCAGCGGGACAGGGGTTCAGTACTTC.